This TCR beta chain was identified during a study of control samples from healthy donors and cancer patients (TCRdb year 2020). To note about this clone: Its binding antigen is unknown. One base away there is no much larger clone; base qualities are not given.

The protocol used for the library was the immunoSEQ multiplex PCR assay. The clones in this table, taken by TCRdb from immuneACCESS, are in-frame only. Not every clone is retained; where verified, under half of the shortfall comes from an unresolved V gene, and the cause of the rest is unknown. The table for this sample lists some 130,000 clones; 75% to 95% of them were counted only once. The ten largest account for 2% to 3% of the sample. The material sequenced was blood. The sequence was collected from a man aged 35 to 55 in good health.

The DNA reads as follows: TGTGCCAGCAGCTTAGGGGCAGGGGGTAGGACCCAGTACTTC. This sequence encodes CASSLGAGGRTQYF. The chain employs TRBV7-8 and TRBJ2-5; TRBD1 aligns with 7 central bases. The CDR3 goes from the cysteine to the phenylalanine over 14 residues. Just the 42-base CDR3 DNA is kept, in frame starting at base 1. V lost 1 base and J lost 7 bases, and the count of bases not matched to a germline gene is 6. The germline V gene gives CDR1 as SGHVS and CDR2 as FQNEAQ. With all but the CDR3 taken from the reference TRBV7-8 and TRBJ2-5 genes, the full variable domain is: GAGVSQSPRYKVAKRGQDVALRCDPISGHVSLFWYQQALGQGPEFLTYFQNEAQLDKSGLPSDRFFAERPEGSVSTLKIQRTQQEDSAVYLCASSLGAGGRTQYFGPGTRLLVL.